This T cell receptor (beta chain) was identified in a study of blood T cell repertoires in COVID-19. Study information: PBMCs, B-cell-depleted T cells, or T cells provided the cDNA or gDNA that made up the material.

The J segment lost 5 bases and the V segment lost 1 base, leaving 2 bases of the junction unmatched. Germline V gene data show CDR1 as SGHTA and CDR2 as FQGTGA. The CDR3 length is 13 residues. Clones were sequenced by immunoSEQ multiplex PCR, and TCRdb holds only the in-frame ones, with some missing. The sample comprises over 200,000 clones, 85% to 90% of which are singletons, and just under 9% rests with the top ten. Ages ranged from 18 to 89 years, with residence in some 25 US areas. The recovered donors of Cohort 3 showed two negative PCRs, clearance, or symptom resolution. Sequencing used PBMCs or T cells enriched from blood (not recorded which). This chain links TRBV7-3 with TRBJ2-7, with 7 bases aligning to TRBD2. The TCR originated in a middle-aged man who had recovered from COVID-19. The CDR3 sequence: CASSLIRGDEQYF. The DNA for the CDR3 is TGTGCCAGCAGCTTAATACGGGGGGACGAGCAGTACTTC.